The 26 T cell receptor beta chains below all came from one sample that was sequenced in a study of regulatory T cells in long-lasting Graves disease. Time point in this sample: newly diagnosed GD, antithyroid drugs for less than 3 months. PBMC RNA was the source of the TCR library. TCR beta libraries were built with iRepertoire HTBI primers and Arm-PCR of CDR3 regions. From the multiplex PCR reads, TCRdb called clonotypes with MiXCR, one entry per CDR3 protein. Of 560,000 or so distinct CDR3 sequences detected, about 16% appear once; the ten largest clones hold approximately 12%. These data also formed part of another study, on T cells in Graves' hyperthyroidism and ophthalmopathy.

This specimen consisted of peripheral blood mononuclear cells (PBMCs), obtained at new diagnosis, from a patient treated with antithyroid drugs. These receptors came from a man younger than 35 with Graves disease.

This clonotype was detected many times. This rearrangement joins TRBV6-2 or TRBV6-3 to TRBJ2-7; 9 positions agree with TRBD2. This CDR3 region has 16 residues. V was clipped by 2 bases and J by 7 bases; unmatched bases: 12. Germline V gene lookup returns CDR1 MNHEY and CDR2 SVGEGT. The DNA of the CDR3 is TGTGCCAGCAGTTACACCCGAGTAGCGGGAGCCGTGGAGCAGTACTTC. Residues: CASSYTRVAGAVEQYF.

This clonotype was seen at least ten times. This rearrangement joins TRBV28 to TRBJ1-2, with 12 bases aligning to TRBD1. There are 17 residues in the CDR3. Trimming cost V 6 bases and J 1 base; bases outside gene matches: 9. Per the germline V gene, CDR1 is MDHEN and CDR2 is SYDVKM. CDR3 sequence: CASRPGTGGLGNYGYTF. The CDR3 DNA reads TGTGCCAGCAGGCCCGGGACAGGGGGCCTGGGTAACTATGGCTACACCTTC.

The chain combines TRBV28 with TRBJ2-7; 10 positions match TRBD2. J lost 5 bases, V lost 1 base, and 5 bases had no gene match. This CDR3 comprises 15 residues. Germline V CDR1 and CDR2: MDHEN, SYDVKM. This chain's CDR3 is CASSLSLAGVNEQYF. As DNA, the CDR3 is TGTGCCAGCAGTTTATCCCTAGCGGGAGTCAACGAGCAGTACTTC.

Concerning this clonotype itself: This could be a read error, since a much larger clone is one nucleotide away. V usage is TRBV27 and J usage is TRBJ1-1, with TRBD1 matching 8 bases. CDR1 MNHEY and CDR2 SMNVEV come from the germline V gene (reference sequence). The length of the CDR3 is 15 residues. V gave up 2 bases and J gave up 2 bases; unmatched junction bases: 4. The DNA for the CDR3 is TGTGCCAGCAGTTTAGCTGGGACAGGCAACACTGAAGCTTTCTTT. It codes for CASSLAGTGNTEAFF.

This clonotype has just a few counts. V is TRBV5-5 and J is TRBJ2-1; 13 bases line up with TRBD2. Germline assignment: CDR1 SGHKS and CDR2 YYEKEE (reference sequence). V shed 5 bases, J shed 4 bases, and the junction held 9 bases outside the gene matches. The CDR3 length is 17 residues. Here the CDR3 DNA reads TGTGCCAGCAGGCCGACTAGCGGGAGGTCTTTTTACAATGAGCAGTTCTTC. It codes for CASRPTSGRSFYNEQFF.

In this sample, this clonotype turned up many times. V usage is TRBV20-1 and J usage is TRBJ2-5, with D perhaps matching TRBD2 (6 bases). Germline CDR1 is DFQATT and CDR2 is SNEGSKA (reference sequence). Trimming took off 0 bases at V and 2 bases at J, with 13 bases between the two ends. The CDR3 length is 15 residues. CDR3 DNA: TGCAGTGCTAGAGATATAGCGGTGCCTCAAGAGACCCAGTACTTC. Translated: CSARDIAVPQETQYF.

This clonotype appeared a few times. The CDR3 sequence is CASRTGFYGYTF. CDR3 coding DNA: TGTGCCAGCAGGACGGGATTCTATGGCTACACCTTC. The rearrangement links TRBV12-3 or TRBV12-4 to TRBJ1-2; the D is unclear. CDR3 size: 12 residues. Trimming left V 6 bases short and J 4 bases short, with 9 bases between.

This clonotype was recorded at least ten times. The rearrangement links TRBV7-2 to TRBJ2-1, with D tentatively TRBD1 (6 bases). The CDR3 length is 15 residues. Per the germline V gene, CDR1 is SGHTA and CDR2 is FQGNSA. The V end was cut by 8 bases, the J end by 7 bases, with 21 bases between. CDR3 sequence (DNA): TGTGCCAGCGTCCCGACCTTATCAGGGGCTAATGAGCAGTTCTTC. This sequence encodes CASVPTLSGANEQFF.

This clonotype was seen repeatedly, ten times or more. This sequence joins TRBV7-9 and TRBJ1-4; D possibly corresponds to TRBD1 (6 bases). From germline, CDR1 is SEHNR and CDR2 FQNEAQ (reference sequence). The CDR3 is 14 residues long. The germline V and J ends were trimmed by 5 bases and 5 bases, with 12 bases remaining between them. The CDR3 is CASSDRTVNEKLFF. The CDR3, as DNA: TGTGCCAGCAGCGACCGGACAGTAAATGAAAAACTGTTTTTT.

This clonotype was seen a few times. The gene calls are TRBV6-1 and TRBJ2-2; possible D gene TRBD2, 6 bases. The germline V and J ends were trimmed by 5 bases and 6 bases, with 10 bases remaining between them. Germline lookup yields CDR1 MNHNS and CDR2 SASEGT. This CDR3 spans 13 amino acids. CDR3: CASSRGISGELFF. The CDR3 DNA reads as TGTGCCAGCAGTCGCGGGATATCCGGGGAGCTGTTTTTT.

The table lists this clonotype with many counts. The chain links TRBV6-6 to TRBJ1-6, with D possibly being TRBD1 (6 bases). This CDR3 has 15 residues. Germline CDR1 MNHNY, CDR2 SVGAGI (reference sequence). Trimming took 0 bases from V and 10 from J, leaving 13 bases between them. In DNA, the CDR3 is TGTGCCAGCAGTTACTCGGCAGGGGACGGGTCACCCCTCCACTTT. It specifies CASSYSAGDGSPLHF.

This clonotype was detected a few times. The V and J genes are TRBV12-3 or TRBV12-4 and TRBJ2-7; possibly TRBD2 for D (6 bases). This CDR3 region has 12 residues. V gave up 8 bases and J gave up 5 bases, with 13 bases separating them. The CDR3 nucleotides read TGTGCCAGCGGTGCCGCGGGGAACGAGCAGTACTTC. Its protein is CASGAAGNEQYF.

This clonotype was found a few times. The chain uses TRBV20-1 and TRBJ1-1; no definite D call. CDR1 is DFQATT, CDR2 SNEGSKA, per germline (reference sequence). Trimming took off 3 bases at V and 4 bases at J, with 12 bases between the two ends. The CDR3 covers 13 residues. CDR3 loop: CSASNTGITEAFF. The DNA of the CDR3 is TGCAGTGCTAGTAACACGGGGATCACTGAAGCTTTCTTT.

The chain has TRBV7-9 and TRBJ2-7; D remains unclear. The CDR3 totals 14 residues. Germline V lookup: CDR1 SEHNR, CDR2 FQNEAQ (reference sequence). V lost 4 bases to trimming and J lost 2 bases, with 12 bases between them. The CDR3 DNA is TGTGCCAGCAGCTCCGTAGGACCGACCTACGAGCAGTACTTC. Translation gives CASSSVGPTYEQYF.

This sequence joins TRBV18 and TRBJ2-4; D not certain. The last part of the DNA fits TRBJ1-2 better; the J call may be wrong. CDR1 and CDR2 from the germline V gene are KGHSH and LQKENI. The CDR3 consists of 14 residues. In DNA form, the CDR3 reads TGTGCCAGCTCACCACCAGGGTTAGTCCTGGGCTACACCTTC. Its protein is CASSPPGLVLGYTF.

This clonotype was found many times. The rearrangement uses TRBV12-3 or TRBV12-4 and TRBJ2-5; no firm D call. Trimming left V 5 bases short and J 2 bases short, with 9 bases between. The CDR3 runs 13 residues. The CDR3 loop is CASSVVEQETQYF. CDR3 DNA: TGTGCCAGCAGTGTTGTAGAACAAGAGACCCAGTACTTC.

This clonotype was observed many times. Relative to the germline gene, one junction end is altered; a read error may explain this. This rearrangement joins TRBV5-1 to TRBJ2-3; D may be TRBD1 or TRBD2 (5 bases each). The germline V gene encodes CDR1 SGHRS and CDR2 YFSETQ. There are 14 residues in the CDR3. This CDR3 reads CASRDRASTDTQYF. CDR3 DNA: TGTGCCAGCAGGGACCGAGCCAGCACAGATACGCAGTATTTT. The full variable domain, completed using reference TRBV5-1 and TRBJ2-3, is KAGVTQTPRYLIKTRGQQVTLSCSPISGHRSVSWYQQTPGQGLQFLFEYFSETQRNKGNFPGRFSGRQFSNSRSEMNVSTLELGDSALYLCASRDRASTDTQYFGPGTRLTVL.

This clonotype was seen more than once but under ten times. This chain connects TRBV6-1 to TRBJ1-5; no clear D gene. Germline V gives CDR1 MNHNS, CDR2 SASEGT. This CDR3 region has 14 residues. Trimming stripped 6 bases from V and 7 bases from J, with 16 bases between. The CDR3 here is CASRTSTARQPQHF. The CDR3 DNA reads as TGTGCCAGCAGAACTTCAACGGCCCGCCAGCCCCAGCATTTT.

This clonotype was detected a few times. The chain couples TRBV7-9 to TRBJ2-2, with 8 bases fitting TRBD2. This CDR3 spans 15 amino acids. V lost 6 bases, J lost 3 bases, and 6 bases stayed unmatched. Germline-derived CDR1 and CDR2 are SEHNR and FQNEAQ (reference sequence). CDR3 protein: CASRETGGDTGELFF. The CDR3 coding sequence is TGTGCCAGCAGGGAGACGGGAGGGGACACCGGGGAGCTGTTTTTT.

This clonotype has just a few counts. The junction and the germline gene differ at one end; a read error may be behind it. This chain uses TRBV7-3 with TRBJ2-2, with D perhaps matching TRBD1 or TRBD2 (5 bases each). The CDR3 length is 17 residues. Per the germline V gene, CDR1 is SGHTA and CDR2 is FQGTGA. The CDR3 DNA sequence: TGTGCCAGCAGCTTAAAACGGGACGTTTGGAACCCCGGGGAGCTGTTTTTT. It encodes CASSLKRDVWNPGELFF.

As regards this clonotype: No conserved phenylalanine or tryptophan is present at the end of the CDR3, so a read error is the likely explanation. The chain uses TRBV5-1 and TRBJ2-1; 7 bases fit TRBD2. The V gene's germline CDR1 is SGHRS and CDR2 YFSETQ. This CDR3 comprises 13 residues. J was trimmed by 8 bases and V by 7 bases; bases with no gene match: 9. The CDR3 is CASGGRRNDEQFS. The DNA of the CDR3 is TGCGCCAGCGGCGGGAGACGAAACGATGAGCAGTTCTCC.

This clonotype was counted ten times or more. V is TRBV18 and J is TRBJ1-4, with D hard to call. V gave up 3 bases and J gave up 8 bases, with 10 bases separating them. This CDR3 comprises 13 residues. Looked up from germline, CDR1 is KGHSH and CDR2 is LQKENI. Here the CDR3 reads CASSPGNREKLFF. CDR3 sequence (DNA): TGTGCCAGCTCACCGGGGAATCGGGAAAAACTGTTTTTT.

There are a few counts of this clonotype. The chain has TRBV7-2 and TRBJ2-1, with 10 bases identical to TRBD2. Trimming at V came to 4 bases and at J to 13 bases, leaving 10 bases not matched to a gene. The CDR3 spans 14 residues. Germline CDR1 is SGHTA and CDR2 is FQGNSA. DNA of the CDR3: TGTGCCAGCAGCTACCAGCGGGAGGGACTTCTCCAGTTCTTC. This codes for CASSYQREGLLQFF. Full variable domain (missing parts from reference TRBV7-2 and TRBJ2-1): GAGVSQSPSNKVTEKGKDVELRCDPISGHTALYWYRQSLGQGLEFLIYFQGNSAPDKSGLPSDRFSAERTGGSVSTLTIQRTQQEDSAVYLCASSYQREGLLQFFGPGTRLTVL.

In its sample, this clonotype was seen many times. The CDR3 sequence: CASRDGLATNTGELFF. In DNA, the CDR3 is TGTGCCAGCAGAGATGGACTAGCGACGAACACCGGGGAGCTGTTTTTT. The chain couples TRBV27 to TRBJ2-2, with 9 bases identical to TRBD2. Germline V CDR1 and CDR2: MNHEY, SMNVEV (reference sequence). Trimming removed 6 bases from V and 0 bases from J; junction bases left unmatched: 5. The CDR3 consists of 16 residues.

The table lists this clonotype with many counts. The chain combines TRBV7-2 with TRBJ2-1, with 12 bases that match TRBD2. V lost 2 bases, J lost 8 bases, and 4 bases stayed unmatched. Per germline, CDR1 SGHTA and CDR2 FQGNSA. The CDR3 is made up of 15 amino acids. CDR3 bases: TGTGCCAGCAGCTTACTAGCGGGAGGGCCTGATGAGCAGTTCTTC. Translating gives CASSLLAGGPDEQFF.

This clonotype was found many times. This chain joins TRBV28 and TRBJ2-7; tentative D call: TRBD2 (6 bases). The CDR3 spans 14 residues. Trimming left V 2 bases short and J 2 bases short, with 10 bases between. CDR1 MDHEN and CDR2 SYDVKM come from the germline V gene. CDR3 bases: TGTGCCAGCAGTTTAGGACTACTAACCTACGAGCAGTACTTC. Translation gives CASSLGLLTYEQYF.